This TCR beta chain comes out of a study of blood T cell repertoires in COVID-19. About the study: There were acute and convalescent COVID-19 samples, and they came from the United States, Italy and Spain.

Germline loops: CDR1 SGHRS, CDR2 YFSETQ. The CDR3 is 14 residues long. The V segment lost 0 bases and the J segment 5 bases; nucleotides outside the gene matches: 2. TCRdb's table, derived via immunoSEQ multiplex PCR, lists solely in-frame clones and lacks some. The sample shows 45,000 to 55,000 clones, about 86% of them seen only once. The chain recombines TRBV5-1 with TRBJ2-1; 7 positions match TRBD1. This sequence originates from a man in his sixties or seventies with active COVID-19. The sample comprised peripheral blood. The CDR3 sequence: CASSLEQGHNEQFF. The CDR3 region has the DNA TGCGCCAGCAGCTTGGAACAGGGGCACAATGAGCAGTTCTTC. Filled out from reference TRBV5-1 and TRBJ2-1, the complete variable domain reads KAGVTQTPRYLIKTRGQQVTLSCSPISGHRSVSWYQQTPGQGLQFLFEYFSETQRNKGNFPGRFSGRQFSNSRSEMNVSTLELGDSALYLCASSLEQGHNEQFFGPGTRLTVL.